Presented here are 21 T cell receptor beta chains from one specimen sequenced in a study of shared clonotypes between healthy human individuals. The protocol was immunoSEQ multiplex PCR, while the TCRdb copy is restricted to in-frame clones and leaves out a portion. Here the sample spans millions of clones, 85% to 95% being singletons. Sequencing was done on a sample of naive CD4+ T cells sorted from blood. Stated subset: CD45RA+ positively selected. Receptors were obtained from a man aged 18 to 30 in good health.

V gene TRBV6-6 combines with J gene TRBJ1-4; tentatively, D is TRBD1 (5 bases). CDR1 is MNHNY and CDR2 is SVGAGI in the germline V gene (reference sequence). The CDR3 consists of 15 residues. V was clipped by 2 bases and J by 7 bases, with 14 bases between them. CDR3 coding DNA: TGTGCCAGCAGTTACAAGACAGCCTACAGTGAAAAACTGTTTTTT. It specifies CASSYKTAYSEKLFF.

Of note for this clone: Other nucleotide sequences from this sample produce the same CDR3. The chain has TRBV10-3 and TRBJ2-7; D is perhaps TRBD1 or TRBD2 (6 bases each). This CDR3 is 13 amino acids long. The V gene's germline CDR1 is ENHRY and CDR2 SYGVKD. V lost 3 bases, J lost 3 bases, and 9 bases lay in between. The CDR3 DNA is TGTGCCATCAGTGAAGGGGGAGGCTACGAGCAGTACTTC. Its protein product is CAISEGGGYEQYF.

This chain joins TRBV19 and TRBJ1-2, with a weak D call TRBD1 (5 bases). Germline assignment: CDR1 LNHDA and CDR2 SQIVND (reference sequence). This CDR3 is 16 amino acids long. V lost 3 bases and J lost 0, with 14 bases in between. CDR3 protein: CASSMWGLTANYGYTF. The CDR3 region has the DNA TGTGCCAGTAGTATGTGGGGACTAACCGCTAACTATGGCTACACCTTC. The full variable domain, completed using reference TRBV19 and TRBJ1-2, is DGGITQSPKYLFRKEGQNVTLSCEQNLNHDAMYWYRQDPGQGLRLIYYSQIVNDFQKGDIAEGYSVSREKKESFPLTVTSAQKNPTAFYLCASSMWGLTANYGYTFGSGTRLTVV.

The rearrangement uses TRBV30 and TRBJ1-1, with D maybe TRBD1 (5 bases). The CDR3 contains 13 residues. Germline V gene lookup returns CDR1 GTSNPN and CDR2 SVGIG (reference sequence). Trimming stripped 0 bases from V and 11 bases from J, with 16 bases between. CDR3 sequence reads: CAWSVQDSTSAFF. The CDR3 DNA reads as TGTGCCTGGAGTGTACAAGACAGTACGTCGGCTTTCTTT.

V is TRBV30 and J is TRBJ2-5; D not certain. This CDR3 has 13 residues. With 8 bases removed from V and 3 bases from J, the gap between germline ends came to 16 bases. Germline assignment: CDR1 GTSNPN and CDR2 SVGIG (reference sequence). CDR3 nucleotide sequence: TGTGCCCAACGTGGACGGGTAAAAGAGACCCAGTACTTC. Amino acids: CAQRGRVKETQYF.

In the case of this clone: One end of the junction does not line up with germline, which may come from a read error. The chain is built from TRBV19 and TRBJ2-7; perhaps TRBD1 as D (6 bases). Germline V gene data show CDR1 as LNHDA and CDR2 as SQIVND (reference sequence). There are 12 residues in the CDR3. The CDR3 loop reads CRYTGTKYEQYF. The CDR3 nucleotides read TGCCGGTATACCGGGACAAAATACGAGCAGTACTTC.

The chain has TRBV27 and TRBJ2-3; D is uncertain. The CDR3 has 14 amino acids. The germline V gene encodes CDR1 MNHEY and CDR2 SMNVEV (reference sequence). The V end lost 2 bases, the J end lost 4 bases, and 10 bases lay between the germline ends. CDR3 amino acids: CASSLGSPPDTQYF. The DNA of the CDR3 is TGTGCCAGCAGTTTAGGATCGCCCCCAGATACGCAGTATTTT.

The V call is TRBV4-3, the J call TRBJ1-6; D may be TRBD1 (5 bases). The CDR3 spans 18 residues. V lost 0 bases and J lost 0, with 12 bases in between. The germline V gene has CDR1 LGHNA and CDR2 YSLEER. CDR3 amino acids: CASSQESPGGSYNSPLHF. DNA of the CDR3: TGCGCCAGCAGCCAAGAGTCTCCGGGGGGCTCCTATAATTCACCCCTCCACTTT.

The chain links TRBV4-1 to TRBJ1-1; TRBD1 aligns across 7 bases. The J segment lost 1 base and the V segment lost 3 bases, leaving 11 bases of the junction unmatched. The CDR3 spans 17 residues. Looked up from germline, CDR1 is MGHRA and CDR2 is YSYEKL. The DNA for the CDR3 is TGCGCCAGCAGCCATGGAGCTATTGGACAGGCGAACACTGAAGCTTTCTTT. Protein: CASSHGAIGQANTEAFF.

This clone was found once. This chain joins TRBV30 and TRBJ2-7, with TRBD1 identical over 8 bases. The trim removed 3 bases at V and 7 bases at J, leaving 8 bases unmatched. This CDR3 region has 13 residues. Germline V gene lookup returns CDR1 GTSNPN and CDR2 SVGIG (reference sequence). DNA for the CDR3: TGTGCCTGGAGGCACCCAGGGGGCGCGGAGCAGTACTTC. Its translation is CAWRHPGGAEQYF.

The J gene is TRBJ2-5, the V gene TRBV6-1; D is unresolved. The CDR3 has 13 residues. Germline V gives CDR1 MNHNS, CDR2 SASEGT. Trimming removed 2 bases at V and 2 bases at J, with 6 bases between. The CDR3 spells CASSELQQETQYF. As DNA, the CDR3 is TGTGCCAGCAGTGAATTACAGCAAGAGACCCAGTACTTC.

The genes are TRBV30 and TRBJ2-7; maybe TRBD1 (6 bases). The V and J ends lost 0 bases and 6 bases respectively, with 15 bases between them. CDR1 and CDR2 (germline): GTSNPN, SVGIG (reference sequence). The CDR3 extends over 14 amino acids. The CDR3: CAWSVNTGRGEQYF. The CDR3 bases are TGTGCCTGGAGTGTCAATACAGGGAGAGGCGAGCAGTACTTC.

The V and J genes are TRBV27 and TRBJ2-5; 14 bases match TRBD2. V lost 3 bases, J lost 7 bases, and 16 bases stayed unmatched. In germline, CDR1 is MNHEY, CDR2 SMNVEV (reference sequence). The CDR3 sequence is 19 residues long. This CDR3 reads CASSFHGLAGGSFAGTQYF. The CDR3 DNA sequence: TGTGCCAGCAGTTTCCACGGACTAGCGGGAGGCTCCTTTGCGGGGACCCAGTACTTC.

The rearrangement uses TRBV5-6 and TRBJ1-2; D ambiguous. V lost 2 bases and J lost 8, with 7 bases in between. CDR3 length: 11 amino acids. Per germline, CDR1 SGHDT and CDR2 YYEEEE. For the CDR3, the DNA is TGTGCCAGCAGCTTTTCCGCGGGCTACACCTTC. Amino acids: CASSFSAGYTF.

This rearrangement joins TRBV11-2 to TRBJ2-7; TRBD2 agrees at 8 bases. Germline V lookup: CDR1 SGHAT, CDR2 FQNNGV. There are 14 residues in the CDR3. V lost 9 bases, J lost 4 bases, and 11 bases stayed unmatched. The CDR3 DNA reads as TGTGCCAGTAGCGGGACCCGGGGTCTTTACGAGCAGTACTTC. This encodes CASSGTRGLYEQYF.

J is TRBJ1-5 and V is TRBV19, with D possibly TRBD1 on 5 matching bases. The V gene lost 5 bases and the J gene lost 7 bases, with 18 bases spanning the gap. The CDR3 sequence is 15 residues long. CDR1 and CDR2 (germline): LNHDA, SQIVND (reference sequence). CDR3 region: CASSPGPQSAQPQHF. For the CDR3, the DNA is TGTGCCAGTAGTCCGGGACCGCAATCCGCACAGCCCCAGCATTTT.

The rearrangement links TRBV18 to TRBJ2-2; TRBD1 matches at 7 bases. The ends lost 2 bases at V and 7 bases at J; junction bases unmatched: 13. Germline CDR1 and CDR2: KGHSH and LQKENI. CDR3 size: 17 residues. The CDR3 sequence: CASSPRQGSKTGGELFF. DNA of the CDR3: TGTGCCAGCTCACCAAGACAGGGTTCGAAAACCGGCGGGGAGCTGTTTTTT. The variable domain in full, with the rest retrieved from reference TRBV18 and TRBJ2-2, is NAGVMQNPRHLVRRRGQEARLRCSPMKGHSHVYWYRQLPEEGLKFMVYLQKENIIDESGMPKERFSAEFPKEGPSILRIQQVVRGDSAAYFCASSPRQGSKTGGELFFGEGSRLTVL.

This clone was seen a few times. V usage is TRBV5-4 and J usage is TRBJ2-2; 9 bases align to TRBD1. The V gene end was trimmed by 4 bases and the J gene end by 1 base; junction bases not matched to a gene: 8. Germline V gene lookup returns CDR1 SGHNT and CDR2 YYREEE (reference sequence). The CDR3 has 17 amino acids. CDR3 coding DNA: TGTGCCAGCAGCGCATTACAGGGGGCCTTGAACACCGGGGAGCTGTTTTTT. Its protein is CASSALQGALNTGELFF.

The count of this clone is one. Here the CDR3 reads CASRTNRQGGAFF. The CDR3 DNA sequence: TGTGCCAGCAGGACTAACAGGCAAGGAGGAGCTTTCTTT. The chain links TRBV6-1 to TRBJ1-1; D perhaps matches TRBD1 (5 bases). Germline CDR1 is MNHNS and CDR2 is SASEGT. V lost 6 bases and J 10 bases, leaving 18 bases between the germline ends. This CDR3 is built from 13 residues.

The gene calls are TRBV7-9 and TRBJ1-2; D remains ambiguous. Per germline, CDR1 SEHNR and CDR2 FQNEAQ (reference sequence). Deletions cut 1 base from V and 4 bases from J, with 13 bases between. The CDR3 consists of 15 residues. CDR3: CASSLEARPFYGYTF. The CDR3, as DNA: TGTGCCAGCAGCTTAGAGGCCAGGCCTTTCTATGGCTACACCTTC.

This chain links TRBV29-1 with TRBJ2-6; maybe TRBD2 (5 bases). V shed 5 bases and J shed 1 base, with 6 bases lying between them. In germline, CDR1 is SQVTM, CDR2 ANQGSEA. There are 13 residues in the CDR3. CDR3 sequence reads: CSVSGSGANVLTF. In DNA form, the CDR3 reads TGCAGCGTTTCGGGGTCTGGGGCCAACGTCCTGACTTTC.